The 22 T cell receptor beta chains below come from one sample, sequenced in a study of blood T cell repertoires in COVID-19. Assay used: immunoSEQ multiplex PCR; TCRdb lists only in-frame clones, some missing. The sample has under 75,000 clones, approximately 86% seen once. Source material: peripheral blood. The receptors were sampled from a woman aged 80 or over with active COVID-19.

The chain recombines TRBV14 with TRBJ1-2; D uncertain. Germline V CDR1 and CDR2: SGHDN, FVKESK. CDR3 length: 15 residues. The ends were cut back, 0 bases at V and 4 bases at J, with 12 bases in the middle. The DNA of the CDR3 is TGTGCCAGCAGCCAAGATGAGGGAAAAGGCTATGGCTACACCTTC. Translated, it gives CASSQDEGKGYGYTF.

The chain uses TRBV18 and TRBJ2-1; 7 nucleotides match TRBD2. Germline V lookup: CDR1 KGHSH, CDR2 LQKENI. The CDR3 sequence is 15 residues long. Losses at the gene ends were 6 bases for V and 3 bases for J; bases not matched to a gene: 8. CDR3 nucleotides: TGTGCCAGCTCGAGTTCGGGGGGATTCTACAATGAGCAGTTCTTC. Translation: CASSSSGGFYNEQFF.

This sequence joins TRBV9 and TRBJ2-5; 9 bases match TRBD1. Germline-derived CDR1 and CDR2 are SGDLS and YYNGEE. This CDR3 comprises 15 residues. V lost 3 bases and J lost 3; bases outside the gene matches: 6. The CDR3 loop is CASSAGQGREETQYF. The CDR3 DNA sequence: TGTGCCAGCAGCGCAGGACAGGGGCGGGAAGAGACCCAGTACTTC.

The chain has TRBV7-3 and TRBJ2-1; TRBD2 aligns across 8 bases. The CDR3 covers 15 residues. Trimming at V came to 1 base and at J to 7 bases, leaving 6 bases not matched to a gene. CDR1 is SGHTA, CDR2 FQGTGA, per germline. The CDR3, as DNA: TGTGCCAGCAGCTTAAAGTTGACTAGCGCTAATGAGCAGTTCTTC. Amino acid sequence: CASSLKLTSANEQFF.

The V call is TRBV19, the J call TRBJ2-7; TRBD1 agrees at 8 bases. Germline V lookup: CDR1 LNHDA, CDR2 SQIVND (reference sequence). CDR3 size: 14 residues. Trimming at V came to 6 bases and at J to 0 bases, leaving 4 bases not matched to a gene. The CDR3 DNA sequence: TGTGCCAGTAGGCCCGACAGGGGCTCCTACGAGCAGTACTTC. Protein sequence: CASRPDRGSYEQYF. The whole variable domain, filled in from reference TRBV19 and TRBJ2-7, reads DGGITQSPKYLFRKEGQNVTLSCEQNLNHDAMYWYRQDPGQGLRLIYYSQIVNDFQKGDIAEGYSVSREKKESFPLTVTSAQKNPTAFYLCASRPDRGSYEQYFGPGTRLTVT.

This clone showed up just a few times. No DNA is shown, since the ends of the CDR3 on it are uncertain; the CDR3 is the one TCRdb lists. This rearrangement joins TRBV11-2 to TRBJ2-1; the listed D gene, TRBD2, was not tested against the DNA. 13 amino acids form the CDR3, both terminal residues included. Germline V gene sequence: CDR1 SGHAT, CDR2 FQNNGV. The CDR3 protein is CASRAVGGGIKFF.

The CDR3 region is CASSPQGENEQYF. CDR3 nucleotides: TGCGCCAGCAGCCCACAGGGGGAAAACGAGCAGTACTTC. V and J are TRBV5-1 and TRBJ2-7, with 8 bases lining up with TRBD1. The V segment lost 4 bases and the J segment 5 bases; nucleotides outside the gene matches: 5. CDR1 is SGHRS, CDR2 YFSETQ, per germline. The CDR3 consists of 13 residues. Full variable domain (remainder filled in from reference TRBV5-1 and TRBJ2-7): KAGVTQTPRYLIKTRGQQVTLSCSPISGHRSVSWYQQTPGQGLQFLFEYFSETQRNKGNFPGRFSGRQFSNSRSEMNVSTLELGDSALYLCASSPQGENEQYFGPGTRLTVT.

This chain's CDR3 is CASTGGRNYGYTF. DNA of the CDR3: TGTGCCAGTACGGGGGGACGTAACTATGGCTACACCTTC. The V and J genes are TRBV19 and TRBJ1-2, with a possible D match to TRBD1 (5 bases). Trimming left V 7 bases short and J 1 base short, with 10 bases between. The CDR3 is 13 amino acids. CDR1 and CDR2 (germline): LNHDA, SQIVND (reference sequence).

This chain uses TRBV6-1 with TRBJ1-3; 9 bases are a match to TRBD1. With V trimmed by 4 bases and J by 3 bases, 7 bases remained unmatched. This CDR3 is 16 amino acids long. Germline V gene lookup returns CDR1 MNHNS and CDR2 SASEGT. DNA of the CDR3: TGTGCCAGCAGTGCTGGACAGGGGTTGGTTGGAAACACCATATATTTT. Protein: CASSAGQGLVGNTIYF.

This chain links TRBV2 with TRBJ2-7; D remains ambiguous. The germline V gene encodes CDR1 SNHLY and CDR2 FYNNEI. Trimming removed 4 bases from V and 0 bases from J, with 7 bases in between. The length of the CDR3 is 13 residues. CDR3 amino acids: CASSVTVSYEQYF. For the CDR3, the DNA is TGTGCCAGCAGTGTAACAGTCTCCTACGAGCAGTACTTC.

CDR3 coding DNA: TGTGCCACCAGAAATAGCGGGGAGACCCAGTACTTC. It specifies CATRNSGETQYF. The chain couples TRBV10-3 to TRBJ2-5; 7 bases agree with TRBD2. Germline V gives CDR1 ENHRY, CDR2 SYGVKD. The junction had 7 bases not matched to a gene; V was cut back by 10 bases and J by 5 bases. The CDR3 covers 12 residues.

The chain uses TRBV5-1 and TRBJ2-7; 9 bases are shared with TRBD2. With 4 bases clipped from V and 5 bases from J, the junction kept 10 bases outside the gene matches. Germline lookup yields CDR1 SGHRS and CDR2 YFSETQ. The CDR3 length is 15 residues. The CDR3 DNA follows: TGCGCCAGCAGCCCCCTAGCGGGGTTGGCTAACGAGCAGTACTTC. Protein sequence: CASSPLAGLANEQYF.

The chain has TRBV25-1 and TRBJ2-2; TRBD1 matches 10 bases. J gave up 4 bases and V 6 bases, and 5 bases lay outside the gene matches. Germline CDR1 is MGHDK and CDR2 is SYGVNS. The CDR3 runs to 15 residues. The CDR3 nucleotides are TGTGCCAGCAGACGGGACAGGGGCGCCACCGGGGAGCTGTTTTTT. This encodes CASRRDRGATGELFF.

The DNA for the CDR3 is TGCGCCAGCAGCTTGACAGGGGGACCATACAATGAGCAGTTCTTC. This codes for CASSLTGGPYNEQFF. The chain joins TRBV5-1 to TRBJ2-1, with 8 bases lining up with TRBD1. Germline CDR1 reads SGHRS; CDR2 reads YFSETQ. J lost 4 bases, V lost 1 base, and 4 bases had no gene match. This CDR3 spans 15 amino acids. The variable domain in full, with the rest retrieved from reference TRBV5-1 and TRBJ2-1, is KAGVTQTPRYLIKTRGQQVTLSCSPISGHRSVSWYQQTPGQGLQFLFEYFSETQRNKGNFPGRFSGRQFSNSRSEMNVSTLELGDSALYLCASSLTGGPYNEQFFGPGTRLTVL.

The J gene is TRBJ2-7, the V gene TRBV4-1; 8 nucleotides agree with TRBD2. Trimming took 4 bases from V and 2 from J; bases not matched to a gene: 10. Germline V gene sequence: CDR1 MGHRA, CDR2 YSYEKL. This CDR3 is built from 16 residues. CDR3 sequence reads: CASSPGFSGTPYEQYF. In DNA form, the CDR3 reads TGCGCCAGCAGCCCTGGGTTTAGCGGGACACCCTACGAGCAGTACTTC.

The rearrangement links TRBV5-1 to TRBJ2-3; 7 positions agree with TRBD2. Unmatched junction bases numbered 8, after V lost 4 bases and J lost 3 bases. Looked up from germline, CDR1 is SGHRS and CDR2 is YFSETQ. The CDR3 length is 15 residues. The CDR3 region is CASSMGGSLTDTQYF. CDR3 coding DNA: TGCGCCAGCAGCATGGGAGGGTCTCTAACAGATACGCAGTATTTT.

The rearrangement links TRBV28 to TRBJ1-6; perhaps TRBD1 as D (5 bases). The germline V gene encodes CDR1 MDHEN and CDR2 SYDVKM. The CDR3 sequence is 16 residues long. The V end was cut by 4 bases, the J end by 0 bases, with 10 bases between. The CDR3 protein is CASSWDGSSYNSPLHF. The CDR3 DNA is TGTGCCAGCAGTTGGGACGGGAGCTCCTATAATTCACCCCTCCACTTT.

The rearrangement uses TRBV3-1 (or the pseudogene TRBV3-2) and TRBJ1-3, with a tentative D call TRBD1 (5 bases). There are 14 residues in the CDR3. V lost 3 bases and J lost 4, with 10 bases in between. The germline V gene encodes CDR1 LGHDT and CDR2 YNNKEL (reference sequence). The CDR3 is CASSQAGYGNTIYF. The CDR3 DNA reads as TGTGCCAGCAGCCAGGCAGGGTACGGAAACACCATATATTTT.

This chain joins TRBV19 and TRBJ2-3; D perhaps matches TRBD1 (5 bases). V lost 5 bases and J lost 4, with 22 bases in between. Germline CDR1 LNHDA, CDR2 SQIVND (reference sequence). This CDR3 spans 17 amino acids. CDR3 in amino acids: CASSAPTRAARPDTQYF. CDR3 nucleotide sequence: TGTGCCAGTAGTGCGCCAACCAGGGCGGCTCGGCCAGATACGCAGTATTTT.

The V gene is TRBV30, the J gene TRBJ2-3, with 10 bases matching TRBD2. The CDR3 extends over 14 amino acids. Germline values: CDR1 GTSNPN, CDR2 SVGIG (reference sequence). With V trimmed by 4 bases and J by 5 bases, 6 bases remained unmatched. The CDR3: CAWTLAGGVDTQYF. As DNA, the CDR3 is TGTGCCTGGACCTTAGCGGGGGGCGTAGATACGCAGTATTTT.

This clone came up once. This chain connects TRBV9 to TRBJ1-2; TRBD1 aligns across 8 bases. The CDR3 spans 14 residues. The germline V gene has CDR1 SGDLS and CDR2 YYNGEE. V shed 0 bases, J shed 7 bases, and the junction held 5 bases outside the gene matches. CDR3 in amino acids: CASSVVPGGGGYTF. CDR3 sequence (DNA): TGTGCCAGCAGCGTAGTCCCAGGGGGCGGTGGCTACACCTTC.

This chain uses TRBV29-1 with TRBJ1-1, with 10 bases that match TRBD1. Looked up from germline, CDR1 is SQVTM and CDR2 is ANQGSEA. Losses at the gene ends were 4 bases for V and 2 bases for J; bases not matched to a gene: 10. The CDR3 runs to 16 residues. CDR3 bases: TGCAGCGTTGTGGGACAGGGGAAACTTATCAACACTGAAGCTTTCTTT. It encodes CSVVGQGKLINTEAFF.